The rows below give T cell receptor beta chains drawn from one sample of a study of tumor T cells in aggressive B-cell lymphoma. The repertoire was sequenced with immunoSEQ multiplex PCR; TCRdb's copy has only in-frame clones and lacks some. The repertoire consists of fewer than 3,000 clones, with 75% to 85% occurring once and the leading ten covering more than 15%. Sequenced: tumor tissue. These receptors came from an adult with diffuse large B cell lymphoma. Some clones in this sample may be carry-over from other donors' samples. Each CDR3 is given with its conserved first and last residue. D genes are given only for firm matches. Some rows mark clone size as missing; the rest say once, few, many or name a class of expanded clone.

J gene,V gene,D gene,clone size,CDR3 length,CDR3 DNA,CDR3 protein
TRBJ2-2,TRBV5-1,TRBD1,once,19,TGCGCCAGCAGCTACCGGGACAGCCGCCACCGAATTAACACCGGGGAGCTGTTTTTT,CASSYRDSRHRINTGELFF
TRBJ1-1,TRBV7-9,NA,NA,11,TGCGCCAGCAGCTCCCGGGCTGAAGCTTTCTTT,CASSSRAEAFF
TRBJ1-6,TRBV9,NA,NA,14,TGTGCCAGCAGCCCTCGACAGGAACGATCACCCCTCCACTTT,CASSPRQERSPLHF
TRBJ1-1,TRBV7-9,TRBD1,NA,16,TGTGCCAGCAGCCCCAAGGGACAGGGTATGAACACTGAAGCTTTCTTT,CASSPKGQGMNTEAFF
TRBJ2-1,TRBV7-9,TRBD2,NA,17,TGTGCCAGCAGCTTAGTTTTCTGGACTAGCGGGACCGATGAGCAGTTCTTC,CASSLVFWTSGTDEQFF
TRBJ1-4,TRBV20-1,NA,NA,11,TGCAGTGTCGCGTTTAATGAAAAACTGTTTTTT,CSVAFNEKLFF
TRBJ2-3,TRBV5-4,NA,NA,16,TGTGCCAGCAGCGTGGGGGTAGCGGCTAGCACAGATACGCAGTATTTT,CASSVGVAASTDTQYF
TRBJ2-7,TRBV21-1,NA,NA,18,TGTGCCAGCAGCACGGAAGCCCCCCAGCAGGGTTCTTTATGCGAGCAGTACTTC,CASSTEAPQQGSLCEQYF
TRBJ2-2,TRBV27,TRBD1,NA,16,TGTGCCAGCAGTCCATACAGGGGGTTGATCACCGGGGAGCTGTTTTTT,CASSPYRGLITGELFF
TRBJ1-2,TRBV6-5,NA,NA,14,TGTGCCAGCAACCCCGCCCAGGTCGTCTATGGCTACACCTTC,CASNPAQVVYGYTF
TRBJ1-2,TRBV29-1,NA,few,12,TGCAGCGGCCAGGACAGTAACTATGGCTACACCTTC,CSGQDSNYGYTF
TRBJ1-5,TRBV19,TRBD1,few,16,TGTGCCAGTAGTATGTCGACAGGGAGAAGGGGCCAGCCCCAGCATTTT,CASSMSTGRRGQPQHF
TRBJ2-1,TRBV4-3,NA,NA,15,TGCGCCAGCAGCCAAGCCTGGGCATCTCTCAATGAGCAGTTCTTC,CASSQAWASLNEQFF
TRBJ1-1,TRBV7-9,NA,NA,11,TGTGCCAGCAGCTCCCGGGCTGAAGCTTTCTTT,CASSSRAEAFF
TRBJ2-3,TRBV2,TRBD2,few,15,TGTGCCAGCAGTCTTAGCGGTGCGGGGGGAGATACGCAGTATTTT,CASSLSGAGGDTQYF
TRBJ1-5,TRBV5-1,NA,once,16,TGCGCCAGCAGCCCCGGAACAGGGACGGGCAATCAGCCCCAGCATTTT,CASSPGTGTGNQPQHF
TRBJ2-7,TRBV4-3,TRBD2,NA,17,TGCGCCAGCAGCCAAGCCATTGGGACTAGCGGGATCTACGAGCAGTACTTC,CASSQAIGTSGIYEQYF
TRBJ2-1,TRBV18,NA,NA,13,TGTGCCAGCTCACCATCAGGGTTCAATGAGCAGTTCTTC,CASSPSGFNEQFF
TRBJ2-7,TRBV21-1,NA,NA,13,TGTGCCAGCAGCAAAGTGAAGCGTTACGAGCAGTACTTC,CASSKVKRYEQYF
TRBJ2-3,TRBV9,NA,NA,12,TGTGCCAGCAGCTATAGCACAGATACGCAGTATTTT,CASSYSTDTQYF
TRBJ2-5,TRBV28,TRBD2,once,17,TGTGCCAGCAGTGCCCTGGGAGCGGGAGTACCCCAAGAGACCCAGTACTTC,CASSALGAGVPQETQYF
TRBJ2-3,TRBV27,TRBD2,NA,17,TGTGCCAGCAGTTTGAATAGCGGGAGGGCCACCACAGATACGCAGTATTTT,CASSLNSGRATTDTQYF
TRBJ1-1,TRBV4-1,NA,few,15,TGCGCCAGCAGCCAGGTCCCGACAGGGAACACTGAAGCTTTCTTT,CASSQVPTGNTEAFF
TRBJ1-4,TRBV18,NA,NA,16,TGTGCCAGCTCACTAACCCTTCCACAGGGTTATGAAAAACTGTTTTTT,CASSLTLPQGYEKLFF
TRBJ2-1,TRBV6-6,TRBD2,NA,14,TGTGCCAGCAGTTACTCGCGGGAGGGAACTGAGCAGTTCTTC,CASSYSREGTEQFF
TRBJ1-3,TRBV7-9,NA,NA,15,TGTGCCAGCAGCCCGGGAGGCTCGGGGTGGAACACCATATATTTT,CASSPGGSGWNTIYF
TRBJ1-5,TRBV19,NA,NA,16,TGTGCCAGTAGTACACCGGGCTCCTGGAGGGGACAGCCCCAGCATTTT,CASSTPGSWRGQPQHF
TRBJ1-4,TRBV5-1,NA,NA,16,TGCGCCAGCAGCTTGGTGGGCGGGCCAACTAATGAAAAACTGTTTTTT,CASSLVGGPTNEKLFF
TRBJ2-3,TRBV9,TRBD2,NA,13,TGTGCCAGCAGCGTAGTCGAGCGGGAGACGCAGTATTTT,CASSVVERETQYF
TRBJ1-4,TRBV30,TRBD1,NA,15,TGTGCCTGGAGACCCGGGACAGTCTTAAATGAAAAACTGTTTTTT,CAWRPGTVLNEKLFF
TRBJ1-3,TRBV12-5,NA,NA,14,TGTGCTAGTGGTTTGGGGGGGCTCGGAAACACCATATATTTT,CASGLGGLGNTIYF
TRBJ2-5,TRBV7-2,NA,once,15,TGTGCCAGCAGCTTAGGTGGACAGTGGAGAGAGACCCAGTACTTC,CASSLGGQWRETQYF
TRBJ2-6,TRBV19,NA,NA,19,TGTGCCAGTAGTATACCCCGAGGGGGGAGGGCCTCTGGGGCCAACGTCCTGACTTTC,CASSIPRGGRASGANVLTF
TRBJ1-1,TRBV19,TRBD1,NA,14,TGTGCCAGTAGTATGGGACAGGGCCACACTGAAGCTTTCTTT,CASSMGQGHTEAFF
TRBJ2-3,TRBV30,NA,NA,14,TGTGCCTTCCGGACTACCTCTAGCACAGATACGCAGTATTTT,CAFRTTSSTDTQYF
TRBJ1-2,TRBV6-6,TRBD1,NA,16,TGTGCCAGCAGCCTCACCGGGACAGCCGCTAACTATAGCTACACCTTC,CASSLTGTAANYSYTF
TRBJ2-3,TRBV19,TRBD1,NA,15,TGTGCCAGTGGTATACCTGACAGGGCGGCAGATACGCAGTATTTT,CASGIPDRAADTQYF
TRBJ2-7,TRBV5-1,TRBD2,NA,16,TGCGCCAGCAGCCCCGACGGGCTAGCGGCGACCTACGAGCAGTACTTC,CASSPDGLAATYEQYF
TRBJ1-1,TRBV6-5,NA,NA,14,TGTGCCAGCAGTTACACAGGGCCGGACACTGAAGCTTTCTTT,CASSYTGPDTEAFF
TRBJ2-1,TRBV7-9,NA,NA,12,TGTGCCAGCAGCACCATACGCAATGAGCAATTCTTC,CASSTIRNEQFF
TRBJ2-2,TRBV15,NA,NA,14,TGTGCCACCAGCAGAGATCGACAGTCCTTGGAGCTGTTTTTT,CATSRDRQSLELFF
TRBJ1-1,TRBV6-5,NA,NA,13,TGTGCCAGCAGTTACTCGAGCAGGTTTGGAGCTTTCTTT,CASSYSSRFGAFF
TRBJ1-2,TRBV10-3,TRBD1,NA,18,TGTGCCATCAGTGAGTCGAGGATCGGACAGGGGGCTGGCTCTGGCTACACCTTC,CAISESRIGQGAGSGYTF
TRBJ2-7,TRBV28,TRBD1,NA,16,TGTGCCAGCAGTCCCTCAACAGGGGGCCTAACCTACGAGCAGTACTTC,CASSPSTGGLTYEQYF
TRBJ1-2,TRBV6-1,NA,NA,16,TGTGCCAGCAGTGAATGGCTTTTTGGGGGCGCGGAAGGCTACACCTTC,CASSEWLFGGAEGYTF
TRBJ2-7,TRBV6-5,TRBD1,NA,15,TGTGCCAGCAGAATTCCGGGACAGGGTTTTCACGAGCAGTACTTC,CASRIPGQGFHEQYF
TRBJ2-1,TRBV9,NA,once,17,TGTGCCAGCAGCGTAGGGGTCCAGCGCCGGAGGATTAATAAGCAGTTCTTC,CASSVGVQRRRINKQFF
TRBJ1-1,TRBV18,TRBD1,NA,16,TGTGCCAGCTCACCATTAACAGGGGGCGGCGGCACTGAAGCTTTCTTT,CASSPLTGGGGTEAFF
TRBJ2-2,TRBV6-5,TRBD1,NA,16,TGTGCCAGCAGTTATTCAACAGGGGTGAGCACCGGGGAGCTGTTTTTT,CASSYSTGVSTGELFF
TRBJ1-1,TRBV18,NA,once,12,TGTGCCAGCTCACCTTTGTCAACTGAAGCTTTCTTT,CASSPLSTEAFF
TRBJ1-2,TRBV7-9,NA,NA,14,TGTGCCAGCAGCTCTAGCCTCGATTACTATGGCTACACCTTC,CASSSSLDYYGYTF
TRBJ2-7,TRBV18,TRBD2,NA,15,TGTGCCAGCTCACCGACTAGCGGGAGGGCCTACGAGCAGTACTTC,CASSPTSGRAYEQYF
TRBJ1-2,TRBV27,NA,NA,14,TGTGCCAGCAGTTTCCGCAGGGCTTACTATGGCTACACCTTC,CASSFRRAYYGYTF
TRBJ2-1,TRBV29-1,TRBD1,NA,14,TGCAGCGTTGACCACAGGGGGACCGACAATGAGCAGTTCTTC,CSVDHRGTDNEQFF
TRBJ2-5,TRBV19,TRBD1,NA,17,TGTGCCAGTAGTCTGTGGGACAGGGGGCGTGAGGAAGAGACCCAGTACTTC,CASSLWDRGREEETQYF